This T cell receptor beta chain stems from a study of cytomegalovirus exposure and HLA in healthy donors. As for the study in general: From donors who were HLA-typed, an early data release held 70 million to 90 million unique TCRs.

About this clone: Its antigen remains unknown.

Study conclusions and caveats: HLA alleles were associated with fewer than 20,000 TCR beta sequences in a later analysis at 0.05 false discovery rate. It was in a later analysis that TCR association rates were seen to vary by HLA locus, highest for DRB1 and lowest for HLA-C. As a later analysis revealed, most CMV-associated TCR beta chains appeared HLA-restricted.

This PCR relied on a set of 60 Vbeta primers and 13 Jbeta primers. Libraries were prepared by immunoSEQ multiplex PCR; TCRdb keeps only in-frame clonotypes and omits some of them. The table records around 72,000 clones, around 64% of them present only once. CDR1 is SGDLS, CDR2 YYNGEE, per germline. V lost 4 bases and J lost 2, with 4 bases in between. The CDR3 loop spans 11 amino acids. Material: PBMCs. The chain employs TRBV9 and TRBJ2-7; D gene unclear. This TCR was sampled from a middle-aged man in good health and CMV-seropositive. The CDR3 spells CASSPTYEQYF. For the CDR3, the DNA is TGTGCCAGCAGCCCAACCTACGAGCAGTACTTC.